The 14 T cell receptor beta chains below all came from one sample that was sequenced in a study of blood T cell repertoires in COVID-19. The method was immunoSEQ multiplex PCR; TCRdb's version includes in-frame clones alone and lacks a portion of them. The table includes about 300,000 clones, roughly 90% detected once. Material for sequencing was peripheral blood. The receptor set was obtained from a woman between 25 and 40 years old with COVID-19, enrolled during active disease.

The V and J genes are TRBV7-2 and TRBJ1-1; D perhaps matches TRBD1 (6 bases). The CDR3 loop spans 15 amino acids. Trimming left V 4 bases short and J 6 bases short, with 18 bases between. Germline loops: CDR1 SGHTA, CDR2 FQGNSA. DNA of the CDR3: TGTGCCAGCAGCTCCACAGGGACCAGTGGGGCTGAAGCTTTCTTT. It specifies CASSSTGTSGAEAFF. The full variable domain, its missing parts supplied by reference TRBV7-2 and TRBJ1-1, is GAGVSQSPSNKVTEKGKDVELRCDPISGHTALYWYRQSLGQGLEFLIYFQGNSAPDKSGLPSDRFSAERTGGSVSTLTIQRTQQEDSAVYLCASSSTGTSGAEAFFGQGTRLTVV.

A single count supports this clone. V gene TRBV6-2 or TRBV6-3 combines with J gene TRBJ1-5; weak D call: TRBD1 (5 bases). The CDR3 loop spans 16 amino acids. CDR1 is MNHEY and CDR2 is SVGEGT in the germline V gene. With 2 bases removed from V and 0 bases from J, the gap between germline ends came to 11 bases. CDR3 DNA: TGTGCCAGCAGTTACGGACACTTTTATAGCAATCAGCCCCAGCATTTT. It codes for CASSYGHFYSNQPQHF.

J is TRBJ2-3 and V is TRBV13; D is ambiguous. V shed 1 base and J shed 5 bases, with 4 bases lying between them. Germline loops: CDR1 PRHDT, CDR2 FYEKMQ (reference sequence). CDR3 length: 12 amino acids. As DNA, the CDR3 is TGTGCCAGCAGCTTAGTCAGAGATACGCAGTATTTT. Its translation is CASSLVRDTQYF.

This clone was seen more than once but under ten times. The V call is TRBV6-2 or TRBV6-3, the J call TRBJ2-7; tentatively, D is TRBD1 (5 bases). The germline V and J ends were trimmed by 0 bases and 4 bases, with 16 bases remaining between them. The CDR3 extends over 16 amino acids. Germline lookup yields CDR1 MNHEY and CDR2 SVGEGT. Here the CDR3 DNA reads TGTGCCAGCAGTTACTCAGCCCCCAATAGGGGATACGAGCAGTACTTC. It encodes CASSYSAPNRGYEQYF.

The gene calls are TRBV11-3 and TRBJ1-1, with D possibly matching TRBD1 (5 bases). The germline V gene encodes CDR1 SGHNT and CDR2 YENEEA. This CDR3 has 14 amino acids. The V end was cut by 2 bases, the J end by 3 bases, with 10 bases between. CDR3 nucleotide sequence: TGTGCCAGCAGCTTACAGGGTCCGCACACTGAAGCTTTCTTT. It encodes CASSLQGPHTEAFF.

The V and J genes are TRBV6-5 and TRBJ1-1, with D possibly TRBD1 on 5 matching bases. Trimming removed 0 bases from V and 6 bases from J, with 11 bases in between. The CDR3 loop spans 14 amino acids. Germline V lookup: CDR1 MNHEY, CDR2 SVGAGI. The chain's CDR3 is CASSYSGRVAEAFF. The DNA of the CDR3 is TGTGCCAGCAGTTACTCGGGCAGGGTTGCTGAAGCTTTCTTT.

The CDR3, as DNA: TGTGCCAGCAGCCAACGGGACAGGGGATCAGGTCAGCCCCAGCATTTT. It encodes CASSQRDRGSGQPQHF. J is TRBJ1-5 and V is TRBV4-2; 10 positions agree with TRBD1. Germline V CDR1 and CDR2: LGHNA, YNFKEQ. V lost 2 bases and J lost 6; bases outside the gene matches: 7. CDR3 length: 16 amino acids.

The gene calls are TRBV15 and TRBJ1-4, with 10 bases fitting TRBD1. Germline V gene lookup returns CDR1 LNHNV and CDR2 YYDKDF (reference sequence). The CDR3 covers 17 residues. V shed 2 bases, J shed 7 bases, and the junction held 10 bases outside the gene matches. The CDR3 nucleotides read TGTGCCACCAGCAGACCTACCGCGGACAGGGGGTTTGAAAAACTGTTTTTT. Protein sequence: CATSRPTADRGFEKLFF. Combining the CDR3 with reference TRBV15 and TRBJ1-4 gives the whole variable domain DAMVIQNPRYQVTQFGKPVTLSCSQTLNHNVMYWYQQKSSQAPKLLFHYYDKDFNNEADTPDNFQSRRPNTSFCFLDIRSPGLGDTAMYLCATSRPTADRGFEKLFFGSGTQLSVL.

This rearrangement joins TRBV7-9 to TRBJ2-2; 7 bases are shared with TRBD1. Losses at the gene ends were 5 bases for V and 1 base for J; bases not matched to a gene: 7. Germline CDR1 and CDR2: SEHNR and FQNEAQ (reference sequence). The CDR3 has 16 amino acids. CDR3 region: CASSGPGTVNTGELFF. The CDR3 DNA follows: TGTGCCAGCAGCGGGCCAGGGACAGTGAACACCGGGGAGCTGTTTTTT.

The V call is TRBV29-1, the J call TRBJ1-2; possible D gene TRBD1, 5 bases. Germline V gives CDR1 SQVTM, CDR2 ANQGSEA. Trimming took 3 bases from V and 8 from J, leaving 13 bases between them. This CDR3 has 12 amino acids. CDR3 nucleotide sequence: TGCAGCGTTGACAGGGTAGAAGGCGGCTACACCTTC. This translates into CSVDRVEGGYTF.

The chain is built from TRBV5-1 and TRBJ1-1; 8 bases match TRBD1. Germline V gene sequence: CDR1 SGHRS, CDR2 YFSETQ. V lost 3 bases and J lost 0; bases outside the gene matches: 7. This CDR3 contains 16 residues. The CDR3 loop is CASSYRTGNMNTEAFF. The CDR3 bases are TGCGCCAGCAGCTATCGGACAGGGAACATGAACACTGAAGCTTTCTTT.

The chain recombines TRBV7-8 with TRBJ2-1; D call uncertain. The CDR3 is 12 amino acids. The V end was cut by 0 bases, the J end by 8 bases, with 5 bases between. The germline gives CDR1 SGHVS, CDR2 FQNEAQ. CDR3 sequence reads: CASSLASDEQFF. CDR3 nucleotides: TGTGCCAGCAGCTTAGCTAGTGATGAGCAGTTCTTC.

The chain is built from TRBV5-5 and TRBJ1-5; D not certain. The germline CDR1 and CDR2 sequences are SGHKS and YYEKEE (reference sequence). The CDR3 runs to 14 residues. Trimming left V 1 base short and J 7 bases short, with 12 bases between. CDR3 sequence (DNA): TGTGCCAGCAGCTTGTGGGGAGTGGGGCAGCCCCAGCATTTT. This codes for CASSLWGVGQPQHF.

CDR3 coding DNA: TGTGCCAGCAGCTTTTCAGGGCCGGGGGACACTGAAGCTTTCTTT. This sequence encodes CASSFSGPGDTEAFF. V is TRBV7-9 and J is TRBJ1-1; D is perhaps TRBD1 (5 bases). Germline lookup yields CDR1 SEHNR and CDR2 FQNEAQ (reference sequence). V gave up 3 bases and J gave up 3 bases, with 14 bases separating them. This CDR3 region has 15 residues.